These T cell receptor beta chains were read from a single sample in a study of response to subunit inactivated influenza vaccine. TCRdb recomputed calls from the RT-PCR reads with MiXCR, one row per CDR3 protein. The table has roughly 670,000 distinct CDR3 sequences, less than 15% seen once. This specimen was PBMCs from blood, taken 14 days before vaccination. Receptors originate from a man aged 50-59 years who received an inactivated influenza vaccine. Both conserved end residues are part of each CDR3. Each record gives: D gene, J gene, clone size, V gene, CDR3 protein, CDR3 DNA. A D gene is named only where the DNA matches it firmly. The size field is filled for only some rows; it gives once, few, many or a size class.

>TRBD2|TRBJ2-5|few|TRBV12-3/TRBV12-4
CASSLGLAGYQETQYF
TGTGCCAGCAGTTTAGGGCTAGCGGGGTATCAAGAGACCCAGTACTTC
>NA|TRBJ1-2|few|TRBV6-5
CASSYEAIYSNYGYTF
TGTGCCAGCAGTTACGAGGCCATCTACAGTAACTATGGCTACACCTTC
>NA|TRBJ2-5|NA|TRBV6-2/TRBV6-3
CASSFSGTRNEETQYF
TGTGCCAGCAGTTTTTCCGGGACAAGGAATGAAGAGACCCAGTACTTC
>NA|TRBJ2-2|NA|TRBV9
CASGPYHTANTGELFF
TGTGCCAGCGGACCTTATCACACTGCGAACACCGGGGAGCTGTTTTTT
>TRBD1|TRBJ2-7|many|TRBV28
CASSPLGQGASEQYF
TGTGCCAGCAGTCCTCTGGGACAGGGGGCGAGCGAGCAGTACTTC
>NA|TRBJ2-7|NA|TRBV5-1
CASSRGDTTGSNEQYF
TGCGCCAGCAGCCGTGGTGATACGACAGGTTCCAACGAGCAGTACTTC
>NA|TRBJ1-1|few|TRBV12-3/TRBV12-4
CASSLSHSEAFF
TGTGCCAGCAGTTTATCGCACTCGGAGGCTTTCTTT
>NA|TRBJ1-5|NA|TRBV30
CAWSDFGNQPQHF
TGTGCCTGGAGTGACTTCGGGAATCAGCCCCAGCATTTT
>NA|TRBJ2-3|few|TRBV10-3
CAINMDLGTDTQYF
TGTGCCATCAACATGGACCTTGGCACAGATACGCAGTATTTT
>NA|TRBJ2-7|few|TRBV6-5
CASSYLSRAQAYEQYF
TGTGCCAGCAGTTACCTCAGTCGGGCCCAAGCCTACGAGCAGTACTTC
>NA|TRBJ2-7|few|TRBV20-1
CSALLDQAHYEQYF
TGCAGTGCCCTCTTGGACCAGGCCCACTACGAGCAGTACTTC
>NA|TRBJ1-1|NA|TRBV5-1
CASSLVGPTEAFF
TGCGCCAGCAGCTTGGTGGGACCCACTGAAGCTTTCTTT
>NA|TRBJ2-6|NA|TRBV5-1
CASSLGSGDSGANVLTF
TGCGCCAGCAGCTTGGGGTCAGGCGATTCTGGGGCCAACGTCCTGACTTTC
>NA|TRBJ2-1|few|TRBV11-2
CASSSLGEQFF
TGTGCCAGCAGCTCTCTAGGCGAGCAGTTCTTC
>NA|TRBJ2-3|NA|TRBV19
CASSIGQSTDTQYF
TGTGCCAGTAGTATTGGGCAGAGCACAGATACGCAGTATTTT
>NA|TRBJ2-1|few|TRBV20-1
CSARRRGDYNEQFF
TGCAGTGCTAGGAGGCGGGGAGATTACAATGAGCAGTTCTTC
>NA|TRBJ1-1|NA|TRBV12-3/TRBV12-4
CASSFTRGLNTEAFF
TGTGCCAGCAGTTTCACCAGGGGCTTAAACACTGAAGCTTTCTTT
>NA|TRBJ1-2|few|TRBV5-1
CASSLFLPGSVNYGYTF
TGCGCCAGCAGCTTGTTTCTCCCAGGGAGCGTAAACTATGGCTACACCTTC
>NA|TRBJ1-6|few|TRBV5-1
CASSFGPRGNSPLHF
TGCGCCAGCAGCTTCGGACCGAGGGGTAATTCACCCCTCCACTTT
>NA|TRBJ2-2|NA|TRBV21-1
CASSEDPDPRTGELFF
TGTGCCAGCAGTGAAGACCCGGACCCCCGGACCGGGGAGCTGTTTTTT
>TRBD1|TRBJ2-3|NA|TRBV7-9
CASSLGATGGSADTQYF
TGTGCCAGCAGCTTAGGCGCGACAGGGGGTTCGGCAGATACGCAGTATTTT
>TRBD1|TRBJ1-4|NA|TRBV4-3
CASSQDAAGGEKLFF
TGCGCCAGCAGCCAAGATGCTGCAGGGGGAGAAAAACTGTTTTTT
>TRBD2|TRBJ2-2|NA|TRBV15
CATSSGRGRETGELFF
TGTGCCACCAGCAGTGGGAGGGGACGAGAAACCGGGGAGCTGTTTTTT
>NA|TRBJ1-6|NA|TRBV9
CASSLRGSGNSPLHF
TGTGCCAGCAGCTTAAGGGGGTCCGGTAATTCACCCCTCCACTTT
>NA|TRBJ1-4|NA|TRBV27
CASSTSNEKLFF
TGTGCCAGCAGTACCTCGAATGAAAAACTGTTTTTT
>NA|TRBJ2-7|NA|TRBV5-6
CASSRDRLTYEQYF
TGTGCCAGCAGCCGCGACAGACTAACCTACGAGCAGTACTTC
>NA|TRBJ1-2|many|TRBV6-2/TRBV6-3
CASTQLRRGGYTF
TGTGCCAGCACCCAGTTACGGCGAGGGGGCTACACCTTC
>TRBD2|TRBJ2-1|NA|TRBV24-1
CATSESGLENNEQFF
TGTGCCACCAGTGAATCGGGACTAGAAAACAATGAGCAGTTCTTC
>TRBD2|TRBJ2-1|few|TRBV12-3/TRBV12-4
CASRATSGKSSYNEQFF
TGTGCCAGCAGGGCGACTAGCGGGAAGAGCTCCTACAATGAGCAGTTCTTC
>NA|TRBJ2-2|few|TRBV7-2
CASSRWDATNTGELFF
TGTGCCAGCAGCAGGTGGGACGCAACGAACACCGGGGAGCTGTTTTTT
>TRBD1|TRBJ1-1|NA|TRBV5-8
CASSFPTGAITEAFF
TGTGCCAGCAGCTTCCCTACAGGGGCAATCACTGAAGCTTTCTTT
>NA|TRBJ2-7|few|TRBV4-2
CASSQGNREVHEQYF
TGTGCCAGCAGCCAAGGGAACCGGGAAGTACACGAGCAGTACTTC
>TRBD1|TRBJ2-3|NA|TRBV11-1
CASSLGQGHTGRPDTQYF
TGTGCCAGCAGCCTCGGACAGGGCCACACCGGTCGGCCGGATACGCAGTATTTT
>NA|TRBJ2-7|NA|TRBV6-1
CASSEPGWNPYEQYF
TGTGCCAGCAGTGAACCGGGGTGGAACCCCTACGAGCAGTACTTC
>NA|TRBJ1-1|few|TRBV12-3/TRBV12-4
CASREGVSLNTEAFF
TGTGCCAGCAGGGAAGGGGTGTCCCTGAACACTGAAGCTTTCTTT
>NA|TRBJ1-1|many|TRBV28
CASRTAWLGAEAFF
TGTGCCAGCAGAACTGCATGGCTGGGGGCTGAAGCTTTCTTT
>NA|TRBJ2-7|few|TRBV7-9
CASSPLIGGIREQYF
TGTGCCAGCAGCCCCTTAATAGGGGGAATACGGGAGCAGTACTTC
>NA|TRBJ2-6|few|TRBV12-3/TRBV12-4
CASSPPRGAFLGSGANVLTF
TGTGCCAGCAGCCCGCCACGGGGCGCTTTCCTAGGGTCTGGGGCCAACGTCCTGACTTTC
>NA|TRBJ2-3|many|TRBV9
CASSVGQGDTQYF
TGTGCCAGCAGCGTAGGTCAGGGAGATACGCAGTATTTT
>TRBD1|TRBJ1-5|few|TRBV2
CASRAGTDNQPQHF
TGTGCCAGCAGAGCCGGGACAGACAATCAGCCCCAGCATTTT
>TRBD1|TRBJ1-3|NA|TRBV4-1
CASSQNRGVLSGNTIYF
TGCGCCAGCAGCCAAAACAGGGGGGTGCTCTCTGGAAACACCATATATTTT
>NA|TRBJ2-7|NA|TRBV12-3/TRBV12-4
CASSSQGITYEQYF
TGTGCCAGCAGTTCGCAGGGGATTACCTACGAGCAGTACTTC
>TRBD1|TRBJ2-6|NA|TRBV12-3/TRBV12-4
CASTPSTTGGSGANVLTF
TGTGCCAGCACCCCCAGCACGACAGGGGGCTCTGGGGCCAACGTCCTGACTTTC
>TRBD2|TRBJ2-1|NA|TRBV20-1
CSAITATSGGLREQFF
TGCAGTGCTATTACAGCGACTAGCGGGGGCCTTCGGGAGCAGTTCTTC
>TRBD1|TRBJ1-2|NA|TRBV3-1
CASSQATGGNYGYTF
TGTGCCAGCAGCCAAGCCACAGGGGGCAACTATGGCTACACCTTC
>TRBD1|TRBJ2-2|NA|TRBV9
CASSVGVTGTHTGELFF
TGTGCCAGCAGCGTAGGGGTGACAGGGACCCATACCGGGGAGCTGTTTTTT